A single sample gave rise to the 15 T cell receptor beta chains below, sequenced in a study of CD4 T cells in relation to SARS-CoV-2 and coronaviruses. CD4+ T cells from unexposed donors were obtained before the COVID-19 pandemic (2011-2018). Isolation of CD4+ T cells took place after approximately eleven days in culture. Here immunoSEQ multiplex PCR was the method, and the copy in TCRdb shows in-frame clones only, minus some. The sample has roughly 23,000 clones, around 74% seen once. These receptors' antigens are unknown. Sequencing was carried out using CD4+ T cells from PBMCs, cultured in vitro. These receptors originate from a human donor in good health.

The rearrangement joins TRBV2 to TRBJ2-3, with 7 bases identical to TRBD2. The CDR3 has 15 amino acids. Germline CDR1 is SNHLY and CDR2 is FYNNEI. V dropped 6 bases and J dropped 2; count of bases not matched to a gene: 8. For the CDR3, the DNA is TGTGCCAGCAGCGCAATACTAGCGACCACAGATACGCAGTATTTT. Translating it yields CASSAILATTDTQYF.

This clone has only a few counts. The chain links TRBV20-1 to TRBJ1-2, with D perhaps TRBD1 (6 bases). CDR1 is DFQATT and CDR2 is SNEGSKA in the germline V gene (reference sequence). Trimming shortened V by 5 bases and J by 8 bases, and 12 bases separated the two germline ends. The CDR3 covers 11 residues. The CDR3 DNA reads as TGCAGTGCTGGAGGACAGAGCGGCTACACCTTC. Translated: CSAGGQSGYTF.

The V and J genes are TRBV15 and TRBJ2-5, with 8 bases that match TRBD2. Germline CDR1 reads LNHNV; CDR2 reads YYDKDF (reference sequence). V lost 0 bases to trimming and J lost 0 bases; unmatched junction nucleotides: 9. The CDR3 covers 18 residues. CDR3 loop: CATSREYPGLGYQETQYF. The CDR3 nucleotides are TGTGCCACCAGCAGAGAATACCCGGGACTAGGGTACCAAGAGACCCAGTACTTC.

V usage is TRBV19 and J usage is TRBJ1-2; TRBD1 matches at 7 bases. Germline assignment: CDR1 LNHDA and CDR2 SQIVND (reference sequence). The ends lost 6 bases at V and 2 bases at J; junction bases unmatched: 9. CDR3 length: 15 amino acids. CDR3 loop: CASRRDRAANYGYTF. Written as DNA, the CDR3 is TGTGCCAGTAGGAGAGACAGGGCTGCGAACTATGGCTACACCTTC.

V is TRBV2 and J is TRBJ2-1; 8 bases map to TRBD2. The CDR3 is 14 residues long. Germline lookup yields CDR1 SNHLY and CDR2 FYNNEI. The V gene end was trimmed by 11 bases and the J gene end by 5 bases; junction bases not matched to a gene: 11. In DNA form, the CDR3 reads TGTGCCGGCCGGGGGCTAGCGGGTCACAATGAGCAGTTCTTC. The encoded protein is CAGRGLAGHNEQFF.

This chain connects TRBV10-3 to TRBJ2-5; D call uncertain. Germline assignment: CDR1 ENHRY and CDR2 SYGVKD. Trimming took off 10 bases at V and 4 bases at J, with 22 bases between the two ends. The CDR3 is made up of 15 amino acids. Here the CDR3 reads CATRSPGTALETQYF. CDR3 nucleotide sequence: TGTGCCACGCGATCCCCCGGTACAGCTTTAGAGACCCAGTACTTC.

The rearrangement links TRBV19 to TRBJ1-2; the D is unclear. The germline V gene encodes CDR1 LNHDA and CDR2 SQIVND (reference sequence). The CDR3 contains 15 residues. Trimming cost V 0 bases and J 7 bases, with 15 bases left between them. CDR3 sequence reads: CASSIDFVPASGYTF. CDR3 DNA: TGTGCCAGTAGTATAGATTTTGTCCCGGCGAGTGGCTACACCTTC. Variable domain in full (rest from reference TRBV19 and TRBJ1-2): DGGITQSPKYLFRKEGQNVTLSCEQNLNHDAMYWYRQDPGQGLRLIYYSQIVNDFQKGDIAEGYSVSREKKESFPLTVTSAQKNPTAFYLCASSIDFVPASGYTFGSGTRLTVV.

The chain carries TRBV2 and TRBJ1-6, with a weak D call TRBD1 (5 bases). The CDR3 sequence is 14 residues long. V dropped 7 bases and J dropped 7 bases, with 14 bases sitting between them. Germline values: CDR1 SNHLY, CDR2 FYNNEI. Written as DNA, the CDR3 is TGTGCCAGCATGGGGGGGTTTATCAATTCACCCCTCCACTTT. Translated, it gives CASMGGFINSPLHF.

This rearrangement joins TRBV6-5 to TRBJ2-5; D gene unclear. Germline V gives CDR1 MNHEY, CDR2 SVGAGI. Deletions cut 0 bases from V and 3 bases from J, with 8 bases between. This CDR3 region has 14 residues. CDR3 amino acids: CASSYSGLKETQYF. The CDR3, as DNA: TGTGCCAGCAGTTACTCAGGCCTAAAAGAGACCCAGTACTTC.

The J gene is TRBJ2-7, the V gene TRBV2; possibly TRBD1 for D (6 bases). CDR1 SNHLY and CDR2 FYNNEI come from the germline V gene. The CDR3 contains 14 residues. The ends were cut back, 10 bases at V and 2 bases at J, with 18 bases in the middle. This CDR3 is CATKNGQFPYEQYF. CDR3 DNA sequence: TGTGCCACCAAAAATGGACAGTTTCCCTACGAGCAGTACTTC.

The genes are TRBV11-2 and TRBJ2-7; no definite D call. The CDR3 covers 12 residues. Per germline, CDR1 SGHAT and CDR2 FQNNGV. Trimming shortened V by 5 bases and J by 7 bases, and 12 bases separated the two germline ends. CDR3 amino acids: CASSLSTREQYF. CDR3 coding DNA: TGTGCCAGCAGCCTAAGTACCAGGGAGCAGTACTTC.

This chain joins TRBV5-5 and TRBJ1-2, with D perhaps matching TRBD1 (5 bases). CDR3 length equals 14 residues. CDR1 and CDR2 from the germline V gene are SGHKS and YYEKEE (reference sequence). The V end was cut by 1 base, the J end by 6 bases, with 13 bases between. The CDR3 loop reads CASSLSRAIDGYTF. CDR3 in DNA: TGTGCCAGCAGCTTGTCCAGGGCTATTGATGGCTACACCTTC.

The chain links TRBV28 to TRBJ1-3; 12 bases fit TRBD1. The CDR3 length is 17 residues. With V trimmed by 5 bases and J by 0 bases, 5 bases remained unmatched. The germline V gene encodes CDR1 MDHEN and CDR2 SYDVKM. As DNA, the CDR3 is TGTGCCAGCAGTGAACCGGGACAGGGGGCCTCTGGAAACACCATATATTTT. Protein sequence: CASSEPGQGASGNTIYF.

This clone has a single count. This sequence joins TRBV5-1 and TRBJ2-3, with TRBD2 matching 15 bases. CDR3 length: 18 amino acids. With 4 bases clipped from V and 1 base from J, the junction kept 7 bases outside the gene matches. Germline assignment: CDR1 SGHRS and CDR2 YFSETQ. CDR3 loop: CASSGGLAGGKGTDTQYF. The CDR3 DNA reads as TGCGCCAGCAGCGGGGGACTAGCGGGAGGAAAGGGCACAGATACGCAGTATTTT.

The chain carries TRBV11-3 and TRBJ1-1, with TRBD1 identical over 9 bases. This CDR3 contains 13 residues. The germline V gene encodes CDR1 SGHNT and CDR2 YENEEA. The V gene end was trimmed by 5 bases and the J gene end by 3 bases; junction bases not matched to a gene: 1. CDR3: CASSRQGDTEAFF. The CDR3 DNA follows: TGTGCCAGCAGCCGACAGGGGGACACTGAAGCTTTCTTT.